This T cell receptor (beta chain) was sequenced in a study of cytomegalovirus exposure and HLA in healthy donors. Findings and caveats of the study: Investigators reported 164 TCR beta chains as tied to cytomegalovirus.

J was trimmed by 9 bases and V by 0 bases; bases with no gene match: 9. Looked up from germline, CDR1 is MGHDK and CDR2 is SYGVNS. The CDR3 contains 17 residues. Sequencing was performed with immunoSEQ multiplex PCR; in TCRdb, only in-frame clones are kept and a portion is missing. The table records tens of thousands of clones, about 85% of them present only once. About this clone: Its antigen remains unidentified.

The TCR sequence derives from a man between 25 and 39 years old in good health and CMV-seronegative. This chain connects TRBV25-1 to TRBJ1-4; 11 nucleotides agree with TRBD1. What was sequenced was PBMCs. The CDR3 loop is CASSEYLRGQGAKKLFF. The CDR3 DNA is TGTGCCAGCAGTGAATATCTGCGAGGACAGGGGGCGAAAAAACTGTTTTTT.